The count of the clone carrying this TCR beta chain is one. Germline CDR1 and CDR2: MNHEY and SVGEGT. The V and J ends lost 3 bases and 4 bases respectively, with 15 bases between them. There are 15 residues in the CDR3. The record originates from a study of blood T cell repertoires in COVID-19. At the level of the study: Sites in the United States, Italy and Spain provided acute and convalescent COVID-19 samples. PBMCs, B-cell-depleted T cells, or T cells were the source of the cDNA or gDNA that made up the material.

Profiling relied on immunoSEQ multiplex PCR, and the TCRdb table lists in-frame clones only, not all of them. The table has some 48,000 clones, around 86% seen once. This chain joins TRBV6-2 or TRBV6-3 and TRBJ2-5; TRBD1 might be the D (6 bases). The source material was peripheral blood. This sequence was found in a human donor in a cohort sampled during active COVID-19. The chain's CDR3 is CASSYPPQGRETQYF. The CDR3 region has the DNA TGTGCCAGCAGTTATCCCCCACAGGGACGAGAGACCCAGTACTTC.